This record covers a single T cell receptor beta chain. This record belongs to a study of T cell responses to AZD1222 COVID-19 vaccine. The protocol was immunoSEQ multiplex PCR, while the TCRdb copy is restricted to in-frame clones and leaves out a portion. Of about 170,000 clones listed, roughly 87% are singletons. V gave up 7 bases and J gave up 9 bases, with 12 bases separating them. Per germline, CDR1 LNHDA and CDR2 SQIVND (reference sequence). The CDR3 length is 11 residues. The sequencing here drew on peripheral blood, taken on day 0 of AZD1222 vaccination. The TCR was taken from an adult in good health. The chain has TRBV19 and TRBJ1-1, with D possibly matching TRBD1 (6 bases). The CDR3 coding sequence is TGTGCCAGTAAGGGGGGCCGGAAAGCTTTCTTT. Translation: CASKGGRKAFF.